Listed below are T cell receptor beta chains from one sample, sequenced in a study of patients and donors after allogeneic stem cell transplantation. Via MiXCR, TCRdb re-called the RT-PCR reads, giving one row per CDR3 protein. This table has about a million distinct CDR3 sequences, approximately 18% appearing once. Input material: blood, either unsorted or a sorted T cell fraction (not recorded which). These receptors came from a human donor who was either an allogeneic HSCT recipient or a stem cell or donor lymphocyte infusion donor (not recorded which). It is not recorded whose cells these are; they may come from a transplant donor. CDR3s include the opening cysteine and the closing phenylalanine or tryptophan. The D gene is left open where the match is weak. Only some rows state a clone size, as once, few, many or a class for expanded clones.

V gene	D gene	clone size	J gene	CDR3 DNA	CDR3 protein
TRBV12-3/TRBV12-4	-	-	TRBJ1-4	TGTGCCAGCAGTTCCTCTCTCGGCCTCAATGAAAAACTGTTTTTT	CASSSSLGLNEKLFF
TRBV20-1	-	-	TRBJ2-7	TGCAGTGCTCCCGAGGTTGGAAACTACGAGCAGTACTTC	CSAPEVGNYEQYF
TRBV6-5	-	many	TRBJ2-7	TGTGCCAGCAGTTACTCCGGGCCCGACTACGAGCAGTACTTC	CASSYSGPDYEQYF
TRBV29-1	TRBD2	-	TRBJ2-4	TGCAGCGTTGAAGAGCGTCGGACTAGAGGGGACATTCAGTACTTC	CSVEERRTRGDIQYF
TRBV3-1	-	few	TRBJ2-1	TGTGCCAGCAGCTATCGGGGGAGCGGAAACAATGAGCAGTTCTTC	CASSYRGSGNNEQFF
TRBV27	TRBD2	-	TRBJ2-1	TGTGCCAGCAGTTTAGGTAGCGGGGGAGGCGATGAGCAGTTCTTC	CASSLGSGGGDEQFF
TRBV5-1	-	many	TRBJ2-7	TGCGCCAGCAGCTTCCCGAGGGGTAACGAGCAGTACTTC	CASSFPRGNEQYF
TRBV30	TRBD2	few	TRBJ2-1	TGTGCCTGGCGTTGGAACTTGAGGGAGGGAGAGCAGTTCTTC	CAWRWNLREGEQFF
TRBV12-3/TRBV12-4	-	many	TRBJ2-2	TGTGCCAGCAGTCGGGACACCGGGGAGCTGTTTTTT	CASSRDTGELFF
TRBV10-3	-	-	TRBJ1-2	TGTGCCATCTCGAGGGACGGCAACTATGGCTACACCTTC	CAISRDGNYGYTF
TRBV20-1	TRBD2	-	TRBJ2-5	TGCAGTGCTAGCCCCCCTCGGACTAGCGGAGAAGAGACCCAGTACTTC	CSASPPRTSGEETQYF
TRBV5-4	-	few	TRBJ1-1	TGTGCCAGCAGCTGGGAGGTCAGGACTCCAAGTGAGGCTTTCTTT	CASSWEVRTPSEAFF
TRBV13	-	-	TRBJ1-6	TGTGCCAGCAGCTCCACTGGGGCCCATAGTAGCTTCATCCACTTT	CASSSTGAHSSFIHF
TRBV7-2	-	-	TRBJ1-2	TGTGCCAGCAGCTTAGTCAGGCGTGGCCACTATGGCTACACCTTC	CASSLVRRGHYGYTF
TRBV3-1	TRBD2	-	TRBJ2-4	TGTGCCAGCAGGCAGATTCGGGACTACGCCAAAAACATTCAGTACTTC	CASRQIRDYAKNIQYF
TRBV5-1	-	few	TRBJ2-2	TGCGCCAGCAAGATTCCCAAAGGGAGCGGGGAGCTGTTTTTT	CASKIPKGSGELFF
TRBV27	-	-	TRBJ2-3	TGTGCCAGCAGTGACATTGGGGGAGGAGATACGCAGTATTTT	CASSDIGGGDTQYF
TRBV6-2/TRBV6-3	TRBD2	-	TRBJ2-5	TGTGCCAGCAGACCACCGGGACTAGCAGAGACCCAGTACTTC	CASRPPGLAETQYF
TRBV7-9	-	-	TRBJ1-2	TGTGCCAGCAGCTTAGTTAACGGCTATGGCTACACCTTC	CASSLVNGYGYTF
TRBV12-3/TRBV12-4	TRBD1	few	TRBJ1-5	TGTGCCAGCAACAAGGCAGGGGGGATTTTCGATAGCAATCAGCCCCAGCATTTT	CASNKAGGIFDSNQPQHF
TRBV21-1	-	few	TRBJ2-1	TGTGCCAGCAGCAAGAGGACCAGCGGGGGTTACAATGAGCAGTTCTTC	CASSKRTSGGYNEQFF
TRBV11-3	-	-	TRBJ2-1	TGTGCCAGCAGCTTAGATGCCGGGAGAACCTACAATGAGCAGTTCTTC	CASSLDAGRTYNEQFF
TRBV4-3	-	-	TRBJ1-5	TGCGCCAGCAGCCAAGATCACATCGGCAATCAGCCCCAGCATTTT	CASSQDHIGNQPQHF
TRBV24-1	-	few	TRBJ1-2	TGTGCCACCAGTCCGGACAGCTATGGCTACACCTTC	CATSPDSYGYTF
TRBV6-2/TRBV6-3	-	few	TRBJ1-1	TGTGCCAGCAGTTACCGAGGGAACCTGAACACTGAAGCTTTCTTT	CASSYRGNLNTEAFF
TRBV12-3/TRBV12-4	TRBD2	many	TRBJ2-5	TGTGCCAGCAGTCTCTCTAGCGGGAGGTTCGAGACCCAGTACTTC	CASSLSSGRFETQYF
TRBV7-8	-	-	TRBJ1-4	TGTGCCAGCAGCTCCAGGGAGGGGTGGAATGAAAAACTGTTTTTT	CASSSREGWNEKLFF
TRBV15	TRBD2	many	TRBJ2-2	TGTGCCACCTCCCTAGCGGTGAACACCGGGGAGCTGTTTTTT	CATSLAVNTGELFF
TRBV5-1	TRBD2	once	TRBJ2-1	TGCGCCAGCAGCTTTAGCGGGAAGACAGTGGGTGAGCAGTTCTTC	CASSFSGKTVGEQFF
TRBV6-2/TRBV6-3	-	few	TRBJ2-7	TGTGCCAGCAGTTTCCGCAGTTCGATTCCGGGACACCCGACCTACGAGCAGTACTTC	CASSFRSSIPGHPTYEQYF
TRBV2	-	-	TRBJ2-1	TGTGCCAGCAGTGAATGGGGTAGTTTGTCTGAGGGGGGCGATGAGCAGTTCTTC	CASSEWGSLSEGGDEQFF
TRBV11-2	-	few	TRBJ2-2	TGTGCCAGCAGCTTAGTAGTCCGCCCGAACACCGGGGAGCTGTTTTTT	CASSLVVRPNTGELFF
TRBV10-3	-	-	TRBJ1-1	TGTGCCATCAGTGAGCCCCGTCCCGGGGCTGAAGCTTTCTTT	CAISEPRPGAEAFF
TRBV9	-	few	TRBJ1-1	TGTGCCAGCAGCGTAGTGGTCAGCCCCAAAGCTTTCTTT	CASSVVVSPKAFF
TRBV5-1	TRBD2	many	TRBJ2-3	TGCGCCAGCAGCTTGCGCGAGACTAGCGGAAAGCTATATACGCAGTATTTT	CASSLRETSGKLYTQYF
TRBV12-3/TRBV12-4	TRBD2	-	TRBJ2-1	TGTGCCAGCAGGATGACTAGCGGGAGGGCGAATGAGCAGTTCTTC	CASRMTSGRANEQFF
TRBV20-1	TRBD2	-	TRBJ2-3	TGCAGTGCTATTGGTTCTGCGGGGGGCGTGTACACAGATACGCAGTATTTT	CSAIGSAGGVYTDTQYF
TRBV4-2	TRBD2	few	TRBJ2-4	TGTGCCAGCAGCCCGCACCTAGGCGGGGGGGCAAAAAACATTCAGTACTTC	CASSPHLGGGAKNIQYF
TRBV5-1	-	few	TRBJ2-5	TGCGCCAGTGTAAAGGGGGAGCGGGAGACCCAGTACTTC	CASVKGERETQYF
TRBV7-2	-	few	TRBJ2-5	TGTGCCAGCAGAACGGGCACCCTCCAAGAGACCCAGTACTTC	CASRTGTLQETQYF